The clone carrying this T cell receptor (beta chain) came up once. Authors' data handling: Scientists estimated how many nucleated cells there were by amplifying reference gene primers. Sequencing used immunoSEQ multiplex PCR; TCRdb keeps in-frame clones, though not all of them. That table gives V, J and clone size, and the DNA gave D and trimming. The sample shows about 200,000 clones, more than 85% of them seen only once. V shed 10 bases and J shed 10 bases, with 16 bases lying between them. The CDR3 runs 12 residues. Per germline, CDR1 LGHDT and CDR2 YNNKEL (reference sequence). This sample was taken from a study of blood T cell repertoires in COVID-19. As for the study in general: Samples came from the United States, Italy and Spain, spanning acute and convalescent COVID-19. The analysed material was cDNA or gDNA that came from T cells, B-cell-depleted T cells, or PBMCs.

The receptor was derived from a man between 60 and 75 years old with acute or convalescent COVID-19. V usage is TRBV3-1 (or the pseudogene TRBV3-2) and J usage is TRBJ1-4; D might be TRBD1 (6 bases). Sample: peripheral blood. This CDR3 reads CATGGGGRKLFF. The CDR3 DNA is TGTGCCACCGGAGGGGGGGGGCGAAAACTGTTTTTT.